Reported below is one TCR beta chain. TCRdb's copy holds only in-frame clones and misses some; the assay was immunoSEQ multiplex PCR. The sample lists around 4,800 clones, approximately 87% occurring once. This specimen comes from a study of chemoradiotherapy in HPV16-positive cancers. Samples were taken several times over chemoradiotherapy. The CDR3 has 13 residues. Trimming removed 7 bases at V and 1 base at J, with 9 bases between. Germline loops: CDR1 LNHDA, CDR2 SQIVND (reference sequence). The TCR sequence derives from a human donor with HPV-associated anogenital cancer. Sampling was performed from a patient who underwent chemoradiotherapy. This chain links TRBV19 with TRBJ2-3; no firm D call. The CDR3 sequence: CASNSGRTDTQYF. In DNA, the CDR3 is TGTGCCAGTAATTCTGGTCGCACAGATACGCAGTATTTT.